This passage covers 30 T cell receptor beta chains from one sample sequenced in a study of T cell repertoires in cytomegalovirus infection. TCRdb itself ran the reads through MiXCR, one entry per CDR3 protein. The sample yields approximately 990,000 distinct CDR3 sequences, 30% to 40% seen once. The antigens of these receptors remain unknown. The sample here was cultured CD8+ T cells from PBMCs, taken from culture after CMV antigen stimulation. These receptors were collected from a human donor in good health (CMV status not recorded). Some clones in this sample may be carry-over from other donors' samples.

The genes are TRBV25-1 and TRBJ2-7; D is undetermined. The CDR3 consists of 13 residues. The germline V and J ends were trimmed by 7 bases and 1 base, with 11 bases remaining between them. The germline CDR1 and CDR2 sequences are MGHDK and SYGVNS. The chain's CDR3 is CASKPLMSYEQYF. The CDR3 nucleotides are TGTGCCAGCAAACCGCTGATGTCCTACGAGCAGTACTTC.

This chain joins TRBV18 and TRBJ1-1; possible D gene TRBD1, 6 bases. Trimming removed 2 bases from V and 4 bases from J, with 11 bases in between. CDR1 is KGHSH and CDR2 is LQKENI in the germline V gene. The CDR3 has 14 residues. This chain's CDR3 is CASSPRDIRTEAFF. DNA of the CDR3: TGTGCCAGCTCACCAAGGGACATTCGCACTGAAGCTTTCTTT.

J is TRBJ1-3 and V is TRBV4-1; no definite D call. The V end was cut by 0 bases, the J end by 0 bases, with 9 bases between. Germline CDR1 is MGHRA and CDR2 is YSYEKL. The CDR3 has 16 residues. CDR3 DNA: TGCGCCAGCAGCCAAGATTGGGAGAGCTCTGGAAACACCATATATTTT. Amino acid sequence: CASSQDWESSGNTIYF.

This clonotype has just a few counts. The chain has TRBV7-3 and TRBJ1-4, with D perhaps TRBD1 (5 bases). The CDR3 loop spans 12 amino acids. Trimming left V 8 bases short and J 3 bases short, with 7 bases between. Germline CDR1 and CDR2: SGHTA and FQGTGA. CDR3 coding DNA: TGTGCCAGCGGGGGACCTAATGAAAAACTGTTTTTT. Translated: CASGGPNEKLFF.

In this sample, this clonotype turned up a few times. This rearrangement joins TRBV12-3 or TRBV12-4 to TRBJ1-2, with TRBD1 as a possible D gene (5 bases). The germline V and J ends were trimmed by 6 bases and 6 bases, with 14 bases remaining between them. The CDR3 spans 13 residues. DNA of the CDR3: TGTGCCAGCAGGACAGACGGGGCCGATGGCTACACCTTC. This encodes CASRTDGADGYTF.

This chain joins TRBV2 and TRBJ2-7; D gene ambiguous. Trimming pared 7 bases from V and 2 bases from J, leaving 12 bases between. Germline CDR1 SNHLY, CDR2 FYNNEI. The CDR3 extends over 13 amino acids. The CDR3 sequence: CASNYRETYEQYV. The CDR3 nucleotides are TGTGCCAGCAATTACAGAGAAACCTACGAGCAGTACGTC.

In this sample, this clonotype turned up a few times. V usage is TRBV27 and J usage is TRBJ2-1, with D perhaps TRBD1 (5 bases). V was cut by 7 bases and J by 4 bases, with 17 bases left in between. Germline lookup yields CDR1 MNHEY and CDR2 SMNVEV (reference sequence). The CDR3 runs 15 residues. CDR3 nucleotides: TGTGCCAGCATCGATTCAGACAGCGTTTACAATGAGCAGTTCTTC. Translation: CASIDSDSVYNEQFF.

In its sample, this clonotype was seen a few times. The J gene is TRBJ2-7, the V gene TRBV5-5, with no clear D. The length of the CDR3 is 16 residues. Trimming stripped 0 bases from V and 3 bases from J, with 16 bases between. Germline lookup yields CDR1 SGHKS and CDR2 YYEKEE (reference sequence). DNA for the CDR3: TGTGCCAGCAGCTTGGGACTGGGCCCAAGTGACTACGAGCAGTACGTC. This translates into CASSLGLGPSDYEQYV.

In this sample, this clonotype turned up many times. This chain connects TRBV27 to TRBJ2-5, with unresolved D. The CDR3 consists of 13 residues. CDR1 is MNHEY and CDR2 is SMNVEV in the germline V gene (reference sequence). With 6 bases removed from V and 5 bases from J, the gap between germline ends came to 13 bases. The DNA for the CDR3 is TGTGCCAGCAGCTTAGTAGGCCGGGAGACCCAGTACTTC. Protein product: CASSLVGRETQYF.

The V gene is TRBV4-1, the J gene TRBJ2-3, with D tentatively TRBD2 (5 bases). This CDR3 has 16 residues. Trimming took 0 bases from V and 0 from J, leaving 10 bases between them. From germline, CDR1 is MGHRA and CDR2 YSYEKL. Here the CDR3 DNA reads TGCGCCAGCAGCCAAGAAGGACTCCTTAGCACAGATACGCAGTATTTT. Its translation is CASSQEGLLSTDTQYF.

This clonotype was counted only a few times. V gene TRBV20-1 combines with J gene TRBJ2-1; 11 positions match TRBD2. CDR1 and CDR2 from the germline V gene are DFQATT and SNEGSKA (reference sequence). The CDR3 loop spans 16 amino acids. Unmatched junction bases numbered 8, after V lost 6 bases and J lost 1 base. In DNA form, the CDR3 reads TGCAGTGCCGGGACTAGCGGACTTGGATCCTACAATGAGCAGTTCTTC. As protein: CSAGTSGLGSYNEQFF.

This chain connects TRBV5-1 to TRBJ2-1; tentatively, D is TRBD1 (8 bases). The CDR3 runs to 15 residues. In germline, CDR1 is SGHRS, CDR2 YFSETQ. Trimming took 4 bases from V and 6 from J, leaving 17 bases between them. CDR3 sequence reads: CASSDVHRGGNEQFF. The CDR3 nucleotides read TGCGCCAGCAGCGACGTCCACAGGGGGGGCAATGAGCAGTTCTTC.

A note on this clonotype: Just one base apart from a much larger clone, this may be a read error. The chain combines TRBV7-6 with TRBJ2-5; TRBD1 agrees at 11 bases. CDR3 size: 18 residues. Germline loops: CDR1 SGHVS, CDR2 FNYEAQ. The CDR3 is CVSSLGTGGVFLGETQYF. The CDR3, as DNA: TGTGTCAGCAGCCTCGGGACAGGGGGGGTCTTCCTGGGAGAGACCCAGTACTTC.

This clonotype is a singleton in its sample. The genes are TRBV11-3 and TRBJ2-5, with 8 bases lining up with TRBD2. CDR1 is SGHNT and CDR2 is YENEEA in the germline V gene. V shed 4 bases and J 5 bases; nucleotides not matched to a gene: 15. CDR3 length: 17 residues. The DNA of the CDR3 is TGTGCCAGCAGCTCCCGCGACGGCGGGGGGCATGGGGAGACCCAGTACTTC. It encodes CASSSRDGGGHGETQYF.

This clonotype was counted between two and nine times. V is TRBV13 and J is TRBJ2-5; tentatively, D is TRBD2 (7 bases). This CDR3 is 14 amino acids long. V was shortened by 2 bases and J by 5 bases, with 12 bases between the two germline ends. Germline V gene data show CDR1 as PRHDT and CDR2 as FYEKMQ (reference sequence). CDR3 coding DNA: TGTGCCAGCAGCTTACCCAGGGGAGGGGAGACCCAGTACTTC. Amino acids: CASSLPRGGETQYF.

The chain joins TRBV9 to TRBJ2-6; D gene ambiguous. In germline, CDR1 is SGDLS, CDR2 YYNGEE. The CDR3 contains 19 residues. V was pared by 4 bases and J by 2 bases, with 22 bases between. CDR3 coding DNA: TGTGCCAGCAGCCCCCGGATGGGGTTAGGGATCCCTGGGGCCAACGTCCTGACTTTC. Protein: CASSPRMGLGIPGANVLTF.

The table lists this clonotype with a few counts. V and J are TRBV7-9 and TRBJ2-1; the D is unclear. The CDR3 spans 13 residues. Germline V gives CDR1 SEHNR, CDR2 FQNEAQ (reference sequence). V lost 10 bases, J lost 6 bases, and 16 bases lay in between. CDR3 protein: CAIPHHPGNEQFF. CDR3 DNA sequence: TGTGCCATCCCGCACCACCCGGGCAATGAGCAGTTCTTC.

This clonotype has more than one count but fewer than ten. The V and J genes are TRBV27 and TRBJ2-3, with TRBD1 matching over 10 bases. V dropped 0 bases and J dropped 4; count of bases not matched to a gene: 4. Germline V gene sequence: CDR1 MNHEY, CDR2 SMNVEV (reference sequence). The CDR3 has 16 residues. The CDR3 loop is CASSLSRGQGADTQYF. The CDR3 DNA reads TGTGCCAGCAGTTTATCGAGAGGACAGGGGGCAGATACGCAGTATTTT.

The J gene is TRBJ1-4, the V gene TRBV15, with D unclear. With 1 base removed from V and 3 bases from J, the gap between germline ends came to 6 bases. The CDR3 spans 14 residues. Germline-derived CDR1 and CDR2 are LNHNV and YYDKDF (reference sequence). The CDR3 DNA reads as TGTGCCACCAGCAGAGGAGTGTCTAATGAAAAACTGTTTTTT. As protein: CATSRGVSNEKLFF.

J is TRBJ1-1 and V is TRBV6-5; 7 nucleotides match TRBD1. After removal of 0 bases from V and 7 bases from J, the junction contained 5 bases not matched to a gene. The CDR3 covers 14 residues. Germline lookup yields CDR1 MNHEY and CDR2 SVGAGI. The CDR3 loop reads CASSYSRGQDEAFF. Here the CDR3 DNA reads TGTGCCAGCAGTTACTCGAGAGGACAGGATGAAGCTTTCTTT.

The chain couples TRBV12-3 or TRBV12-4 to TRBJ2-3; D unresolved. CDR3 length: 15 amino acids. Deletions cut 4 bases from V and 2 bases from J, with 13 bases between. This chain's CDR3 is CASSWSWRITDTQYF. The CDR3 DNA sequence: TGTGCCAGCAGTTGGTCTTGGCGGATCACAGATACGCAGTATTTT.

The chain uses TRBV9 and TRBJ2-3, with D perhaps TRBD1 or TRBD2 (5 bases each). This CDR3 has 15 residues. Germline V gene data show CDR1 as SGDLS and CDR2 as YYNGEE. The V gene lost 0 bases and the J gene lost 0 bases, with 8 bases spanning the gap. The CDR3 sequence: CASSVGWGSTDTQYF. In DNA form, the CDR3 reads TGTGCCAGCAGCGTAGGCTGGGGGAGCACAGATACGCAGTATTTT.

This clonotype was seen a handful of times. The chain is built from TRBV6-1 and TRBJ2-1; possible D gene TRBD2, 6 bases. Germline V CDR1 and CDR2: MNHNS, SASEGT. V was clipped by 1 base and J by 8 bases, with 15 bases between them. The CDR3 length is 15 residues. CDR3 protein: CASSEGRGISHEQFF. The CDR3 DNA reads as TGTGCCAGCAGTGAAGGTCGGGGGATCTCCCATGAGCAGTTCTTC.

The chain couples TRBV6-8 to TRBJ1-1, with D hard to call. Per the germline V gene, CDR1 is MNHGY and CDR2 is SAAAGT. The V and J ends lost 8 bases and 6 bases respectively, with 16 bases between them. The CDR3 length is 13 residues. The chain's CDR3 is CASASRGKSEAFF. The DNA of the CDR3 is TGTGCCAGCGCCTCGCGGGGAAAATCTGAAGCTTTCTTT.

This clonotype occurred many times. The DNA for the CDR3 is TGTGCCAGCAGCTTAGCAGTCAATCAGCCCCAGCATTTT. It is translated as CASSLAVNQPQHF. The chain recombines TRBV27 with TRBJ1-5; D ambiguous. The CDR3 extends over 13 amino acids. V dropped 6 bases and J dropped 3 bases, with 9 bases sitting between them. Germline V CDR1 and CDR2: MNHEY, SMNVEV (reference sequence).

The sample holds a few counts of this clonotype. CDR3 in DNA: TGTGCCAGCAGCCCCCGCGAGGTGTCCGTCATCACCTACGAGCAGTACTTC. Amino acids: CASSPREVSVITYEQYF. This rearrangement joins TRBV7-9 to TRBJ2-7, with D unresolved. Germline V gene sequence: CDR1 SEHNR, CDR2 FQNEAQ (reference sequence). V lost 5 bases, J lost 2 bases, and 22 bases lay in between. CDR3 length: 17 residues.

The chain employs TRBV12-3 or TRBV12-4 and TRBJ2-1; D uncertain. V was cut by 5 bases and J by 4 bases, with 15 bases left in between. This CDR3 has 15 residues. The CDR3 sequence: CASSTGLEEYNEQFF. The CDR3, as DNA: TGTGCCAGCAGTACCGGCCTCGAGGAATACAATGAGCAGTTCTTC.

This clonotype showed up just a few times. The chain uses TRBV28 and TRBJ1-2; D is undetermined. Between the trimmed V and J ends, which lost 8 bases and 4 bases, there was a span of 20 bases. Per germline, CDR1 MDHEN and CDR2 SYDVKM. The CDR3 is 15 amino acids. CDR3 bases: TGTGCCAGCGTACCTCCGGGCAGAGCAATCTATGGCTACACCTTC. Its translation is CASVPPGRAIYGYTF.

The genes are TRBV5-1 and TRBJ2-1; possible D gene TRBD2, 5 bases. This CDR3 region has 14 residues. Germline V gives CDR1 SGHRS, CDR2 YFSETQ. Trimming pared 9 bases from V and 2 bases from J, leaving 15 bases between. The CDR3 bases are TGCGCCACTAGCCCCCGGTGGGCCTACAATGAGCAGTTCTTC. Its protein is CATSPRWAYNEQFF.

The genes are TRBV6-2 or TRBV6-3 and TRBJ2-7; D is undetermined. CDR3 length: 14 amino acids. The ends were cut back, 2 bases at V and 5 bases at J, with 13 bases in the middle. Germline CDR1 reads MNHEY; CDR2 reads SVGEGT. CDR3 nucleotides: TGTGCCAGCAGTTACCCCAGCAGACTGAACGAGCAGTACGTC. It yields the protein CASSYPSRLNEQYV.